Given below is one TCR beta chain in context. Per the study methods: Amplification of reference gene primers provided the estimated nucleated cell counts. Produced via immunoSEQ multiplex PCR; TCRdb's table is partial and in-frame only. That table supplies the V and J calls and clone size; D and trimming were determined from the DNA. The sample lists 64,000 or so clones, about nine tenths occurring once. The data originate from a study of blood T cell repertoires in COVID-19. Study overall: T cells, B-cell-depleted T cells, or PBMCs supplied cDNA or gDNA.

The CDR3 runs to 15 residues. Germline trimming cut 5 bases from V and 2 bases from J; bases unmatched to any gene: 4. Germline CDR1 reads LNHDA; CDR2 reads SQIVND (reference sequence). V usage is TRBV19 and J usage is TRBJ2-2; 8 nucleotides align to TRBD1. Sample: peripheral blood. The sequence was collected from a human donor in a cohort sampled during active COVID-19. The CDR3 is CASSSGQVNTGELFF. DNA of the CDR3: TGTGCCAGTAGTTCGGGACAGGTAAACACCGGGGAGCTGTTTTTT.